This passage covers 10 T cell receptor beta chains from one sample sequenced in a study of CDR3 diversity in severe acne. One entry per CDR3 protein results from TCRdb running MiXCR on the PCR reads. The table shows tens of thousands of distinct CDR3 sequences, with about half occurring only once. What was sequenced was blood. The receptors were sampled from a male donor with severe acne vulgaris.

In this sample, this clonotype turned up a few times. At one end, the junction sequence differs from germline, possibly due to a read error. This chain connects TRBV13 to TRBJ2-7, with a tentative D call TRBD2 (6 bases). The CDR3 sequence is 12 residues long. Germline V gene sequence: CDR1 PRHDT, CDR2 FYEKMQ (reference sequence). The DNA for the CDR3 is TGTGCCAGCAGCCACGGGACTTCAGAGCGGTACTTC. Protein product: CASSHGTSERYF. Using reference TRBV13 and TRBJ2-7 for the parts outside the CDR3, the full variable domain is AAGVIQSPRHLIKEKRETATLKCYPIPRHDTVYWYQQGPGQDPQFLISFYEKMQSDKGSIPDRFSAQQFSDYHSELNMSSLELGDSALYFCASSHGTSERYFGPGTRLTVT.

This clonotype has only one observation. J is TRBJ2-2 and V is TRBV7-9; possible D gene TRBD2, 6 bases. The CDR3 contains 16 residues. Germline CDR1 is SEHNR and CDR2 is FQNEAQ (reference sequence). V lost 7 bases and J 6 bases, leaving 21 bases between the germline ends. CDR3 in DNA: TGTGCCAGCAAACCCCTCGGGGGAGGAGGGTCCGGGGAGCTGTTTTTT. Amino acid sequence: CASKPLGGGGSGELFF.

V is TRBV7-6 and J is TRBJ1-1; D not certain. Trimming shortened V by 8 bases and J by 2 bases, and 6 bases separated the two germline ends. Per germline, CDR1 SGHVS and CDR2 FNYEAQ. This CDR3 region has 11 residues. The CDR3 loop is CASGYNTEAFF. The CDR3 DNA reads TGTGCCAGCGGGTATAACACTGAAGCTTTCTTT.

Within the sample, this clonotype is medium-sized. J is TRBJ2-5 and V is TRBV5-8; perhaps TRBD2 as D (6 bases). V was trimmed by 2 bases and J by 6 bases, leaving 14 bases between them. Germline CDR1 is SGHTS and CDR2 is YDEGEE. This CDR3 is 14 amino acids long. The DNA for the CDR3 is TGTGCCAGCAGCTTTTGGAGGGGTGGAAAGACCCAGTACTTC. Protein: CASSFWRGGKTQYF.

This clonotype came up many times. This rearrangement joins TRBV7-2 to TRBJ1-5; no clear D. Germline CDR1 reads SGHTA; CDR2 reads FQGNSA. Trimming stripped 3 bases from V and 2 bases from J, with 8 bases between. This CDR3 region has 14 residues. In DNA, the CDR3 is TGTGCCAGCAGCTTTTCAAAGGGCAATCAGCCCCAGCATTTT. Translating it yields CASSFSKGNQPQHF.

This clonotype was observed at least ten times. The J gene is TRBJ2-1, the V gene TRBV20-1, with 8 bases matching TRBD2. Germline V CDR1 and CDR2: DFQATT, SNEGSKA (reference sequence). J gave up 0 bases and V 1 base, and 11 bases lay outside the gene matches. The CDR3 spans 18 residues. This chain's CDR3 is CSARVTSGLSFSYNEQFF. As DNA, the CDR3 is TGCAGTGCTAGAGTAACTAGCGGACTTAGTTTCTCCTACAATGAGCAGTTCTTC.

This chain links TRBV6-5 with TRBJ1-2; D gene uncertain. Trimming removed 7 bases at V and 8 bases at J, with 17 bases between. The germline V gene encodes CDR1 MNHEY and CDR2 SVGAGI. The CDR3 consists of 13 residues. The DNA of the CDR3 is TGTGCCAGCACCTTCGGACTGTATGCGGGCTACACCTTC. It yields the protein CASTFGLYAGYTF.

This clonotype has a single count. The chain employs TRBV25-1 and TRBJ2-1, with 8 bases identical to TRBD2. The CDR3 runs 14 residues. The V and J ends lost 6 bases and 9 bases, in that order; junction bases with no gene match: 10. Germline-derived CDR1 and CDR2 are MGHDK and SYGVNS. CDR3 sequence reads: CASSQVAGLSEQFF. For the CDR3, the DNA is TGTGCCAGCAGCCAAGTAGCGGGATTGAGTGAGCAGTTCTTC.

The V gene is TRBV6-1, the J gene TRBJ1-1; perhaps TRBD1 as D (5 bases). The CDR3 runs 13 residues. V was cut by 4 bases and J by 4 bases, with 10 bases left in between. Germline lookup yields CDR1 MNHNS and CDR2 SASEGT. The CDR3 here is CASSAQGVTEAFF. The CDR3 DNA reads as TGTGCCAGCAGTGCGCAGGGAGTCACTGAAGCTTTCTTT.

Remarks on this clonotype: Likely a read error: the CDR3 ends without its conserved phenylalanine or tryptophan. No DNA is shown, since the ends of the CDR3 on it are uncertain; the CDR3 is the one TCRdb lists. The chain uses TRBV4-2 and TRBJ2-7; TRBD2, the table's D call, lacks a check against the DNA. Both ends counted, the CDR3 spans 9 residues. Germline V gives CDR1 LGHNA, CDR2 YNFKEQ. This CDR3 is CASSQGLAG.